Sequencing of this T cell receptor beta chain was carried out in a study of T-cell reconstitution after alpha-beta-depleted transplantation in children. A library of TCRbeta sequences, prepared with unique molecular identifiers, was generated. TCRdb ran MiXCR on the PCR reads and lists one entry per CDR3 protein. The sample has 450,000 to 550,000 distinct CDR3 sequences; 11% are singletons. Details on this clonotype: Its antigen is unidentified.

Germline assignment: CDR1 MNHEY and CDR2 SMNVEV (reference sequence). The CDR3 is 15 amino acids. Trimming took off 8 bases at V and 1 base at J, with 17 bases between the two ends. Study-wide points: T-cell numbers and diversity one year post-transplant derived largely from freshly generated T cells. High day-60 TCRbeta diversity in some patients came from surviving recipient T cells and thymic progenitors. Alpha-beta T cells about two months after transplant reportedly derived from several hundred expanded graft clones.

This clonotype was obtained from a female patient aged 2-9 years who had a stem cell transplant for aplastic anemia, so the T cells may come from the graft donor. Sequenced here: PBMCs, mostly from graft donor cells, sampled 180 days after TCRalphabeta/CD19-depleted stem cell transplant. This chain uses TRBV27 with TRBJ1-1, with D tentatively TRBD1 (6 bases). CDR3 sequence (DNA): TGTGCCAGCGGGTCCCCCGGCAGGGGGAACACTGAAGCTTTCTTT. It yields the protein CASGSPGRGNTEAFF.